These 32 T cell receptor beta chains originate from one sample sequenced in a study of beta chain features in type 1 diabetes. What was sequenced were expressed TCRB transcripts, since all of the isolated RNA had been reverse transcribed. Using immunoSEQ multiplex PCR, the repertoire was profiled, and TCRdb retains in-frame clones only, with some absent. The sample has 500,000 to 700,000 clones, 15% to 18% seen once. Input material: naive CD4+ T cells from blood. The receptors shown here come from a man aged 18 to 35 in good health.

This clone was found a few times. This sequence joins TRBV7-9 and TRBJ2-7, with 7 bases that match TRBD2. Germline V gives CDR1 SEHNR, CDR2 FQNEAQ (reference sequence). The CDR3 is 14 residues long. V shed 3 bases and J 3 bases; nucleotides not matched to a gene: 5. The CDR3 reads CASSFTGGNYEQYF. As DNA, the CDR3 is TGTGCCAGCAGCTTCACGGGAGGCAACTACGAGCAGTACTTC.

This clone was seen only a few times. This chain's CDR3 is CASSFTSGTTDTQYF. The CDR3 DNA is TGTGCCAGCAGCTTCACTAGCGGGACCACAGATACGCAGTATTTT. The chain uses TRBV13 and TRBJ2-3; 10 positions agree with TRBD2. V dropped 3 bases and J dropped 2; count of bases not matched to a gene: 2. Germline V CDR1 and CDR2: PRHDT, FYEKMQ (reference sequence). The CDR3 covers 15 residues.

This chain joins TRBV4-1 and TRBJ2-7; D call uncertain. Trimming pared 1 base from V and 0 bases from J, leaving 7 bases between. The CDR3 spans 14 residues. Germline V gives CDR1 MGHRA, CDR2 YSYEKL. The CDR3 region is CASSQGQASYEQYF. The CDR3, as DNA: TGCGCCAGCAGCCAAGGGCAAGCCTCCTACGAGCAGTACTTC.

The chain is built from TRBV19 and TRBJ1-1; no definite D call. Trimming took off 3 bases at V and 0 bases at J, with 17 bases between the two ends. The CDR3 totals 17 residues. The germline CDR1 and CDR2 sequences are LNHDA and SQIVND (reference sequence). The CDR3 nucleotides are TGTGCCAGTAGTATCGGGCCAATCCAGAGATTGAACACTGAAGCTTTCTTT. Translation: CASSIGPIQRLNTEAFF.

V is TRBV28 and J is TRBJ1-5; D remains ambiguous. The CDR3 contains 14 residues. CDR1 MDHEN and CDR2 SYDVKM come from the germline V gene. Trimming shortened V by 3 bases and J by 4 bases, and 10 bases separated the two germline ends. The DNA for the CDR3 is TGTGCCAGCAGTTTCGTGATGGGGAATCAGCCCCAGCATTTT. Translation gives CASSFVMGNQPQHF.

This clone has more than one count but fewer than ten. This chain uses TRBV19 with TRBJ1-5, with D unclear. Trimming cost V 6 bases and J 1 base, with 10 bases left between them. The CDR3 is 14 residues long. CDR1 LNHDA and CDR2 SQIVND come from the germline V gene (reference sequence). Written as DNA, the CDR3 is TGTGCCAGTAGGCAGGCGGGGAGCAATCAGCCCCAGCATTTT. Encoded protein: CASRQAGSNQPQHF.

V and J are TRBV7-9 and TRBJ1-6, with TRBD1 identical over 7 bases. CDR3 length equals 14 residues. Germline values: CDR1 SEHNR, CDR2 FQNEAQ (reference sequence). J gave up 5 bases and V 3 bases, and 1 base lay outside the gene matches. Here the CDR3 reads CASSLGQNNSPLHF. The CDR3 region has the DNA TGTGCCAGCAGCTTGGGACAGAATAATTCACCCCTCCACTTT.

The chain combines TRBV5-6 with TRBJ2-1; TRBD2 matches at 13 bases. Germline V gene lookup returns CDR1 SGHDT and CDR2 YYEEEE. The ends lost 4 bases at V and 3 bases at J; junction bases unmatched: 13. The CDR3 covers 19 residues. The CDR3 DNA is TGTGCCAGCAGCCTGAACCTACTAGCGGGAGGGACTAACTACAATGAGCAGTTCTTC. This encodes CASSLNLLAGGTNYNEQFF.

The chain links TRBV29-1 to TRBJ1-2; D gene ambiguous. Trimming left V 4 bases short and J 2 bases short, with 11 bases between. The CDR3 is 13 residues long. Germline lookup yields CDR1 SQVTM and CDR2 ANQGSEA. CDR3 in amino acids: CSVGILGNYGYTF. The CDR3 DNA follows: TGCAGCGTTGGTATCTTGGGCAACTATGGCTACACCTTC.

This clone turned up a few times. This sequence joins TRBV5-1 and TRBJ1-1; 8 nucleotides align to TRBD1. This CDR3 comprises 15 residues. J was trimmed by 0 bases and V by 2 bases; bases with no gene match: 3. Germline-derived CDR1 and CDR2 are SGHRS and YFSETQ. The CDR3 reads CASSFRTGMNTEAFF. The DNA of the CDR3 is TGCGCCAGCAGCTTCCGGACAGGGATGAACACTGAAGCTTTCTTT.

This clone appeared a few times. Other DNA sequences within the sample encode an identical CDR3. The chain is built from TRBV7-2 and TRBJ1-1, with TRBD1 as a possible D gene (6 bases). The CDR3 has 13 residues. Germline V gene data show CDR1 as SGHTA and CDR2 as FQGNSA. Trimming removed 5 bases from V and 1 base from J, with 8 bases in between. CDR3 sequence reads: CASSLDRNTEAFF. CDR3 in DNA: TGTGCCAGCAGCCTGGACAGGAACACTGAAGCTTTCTTT.

This clone has just a few counts. In nucleotides, the CDR3 is TGCAGCGTTGAAGCTCGCAGGGCCCAGGGGGACCAGTACTTC. This sequence encodes CSVEARRAQGDQYF. This chain links TRBV29-1 with TRBJ2-5; 7 bases are shared with TRBD1. Trimming cost V 1 base and J 10 bases; bases outside gene matches: 12. This CDR3 contains 14 residues. Germline V CDR1 and CDR2: SQVTM, ANQGSEA. The whole variable domain, filled in from reference TRBV29-1 and TRBJ2-5, reads SAVISQKPSRDICQRGTSLTIQCQVDSQVTMMFWYRQQPGQSLTLIATANQGSEATYESGFVIDKFPISRPNLTFSTLTVSNMSPEDSSIYLCSVEARRAQGDQYFGPGTRLLVL.

This clone turned up a few times. The rearrangement uses TRBV7-2 and TRBJ1-4; no clear D gene. This CDR3 has 14 amino acids. V lost 0 bases to trimming and J lost 5 bases, with 7 bases between them. Germline V lookup: CDR1 SGHTA, CDR2 FQGNSA. The CDR3 loop is CASSLAQTNEKLFF. The DNA of the CDR3 is TGTGCCAGCAGCTTAGCGCAGACAAATGAAAAACTGTTTTTT.

Remarks on this clone: Other DNA sequences of this sample code for an identical CDR3. The rearrangement links TRBV7-2 to TRBJ2-6; perhaps TRBD2 as D (5 bases). V lost 1 base, J lost 2 bases, and 6 bases lay in between. The length of the CDR3 is 15 residues. CDR1 is SGHTA and CDR2 is FQGNSA in the germline V gene. DNA of the CDR3: TGTGCCAGCAGCTTAGGGGGAGCTGGGGCCAACGTCCTGACTTTC. This translates into CASSLGGAGANVLTF.

This sequence joins TRBV9 and TRBJ1-4; tentatively, D is TRBD1 (6 bases). The CDR3 spans 16 residues. Germline V gene data show CDR1 as SGDLS and CDR2 as YYNGEE. V lost 2 bases to trimming and J lost 8 bases, with 19 bases between them. CDR3: CASSVTSRGLEEKLFF. CDR3 sequence (DNA): TGTGCCAGCAGCGTCACATCCCGGGGGCTCGAAGAAAAACTGTTTTTT. Variable domain in full (rest from reference TRBV9 and TRBJ1-4): DSGVTQTPKHLITATGQRVTLRCSPRSGDLSVYWYQQSLDQGLQFLIQYYNGEERAKGNILERFSAQQFPDLHSELNLSSLELGDSALYFCASSVTSRGLEEKLFFGSGTQLSVL.

The rearrangement joins TRBV10-3 to TRBJ1-5; perhaps TRBD1 as D (6 bases). The germline V gene has CDR1 ENHRY and CDR2 SYGVKD. This CDR3 has 13 residues. V shed 6 bases and J shed 3 bases, with 9 bases lying between them. This CDR3 reads CAISGQSNQPQHF. DNA for the CDR3: TGTGCCATCAGCGGACAGTCCAATCAGCCCCAGCATTTT.

The chain uses TRBV15 and TRBJ2-7; the D is unclear. V was trimmed by 0 bases and J by 0 bases, leaving 9 bases between them. In germline, CDR1 is LNHNV, CDR2 YYDKDF (reference sequence). This CDR3 has 15 residues. The DNA for the CDR3 is TGTGCCACCAGCAGAGATCGGGTCAGCTCCTACGAGCAGTACTTC. It is translated as CATSRDRVSSYEQYF.

This clone came up a few times. The chain combines TRBV7-2 with TRBJ1-2; no firm D call. This CDR3 is built from 17 residues. Germline assignment: CDR1 SGHTA and CDR2 FQGNSA. Trimming stripped 5 bases from V and 1 base from J, with 20 bases between. This CDR3 reads CASSHQGWPGINYGYTF. CDR3 nucleotide sequence: TGTGCCAGCAGCCATCAAGGATGGCCTGGGATTAACTATGGCTACACCTTC.

This clone has only a few counts. V is TRBV18 and J is TRBJ2-1; TRBD2 matches 13 bases. In germline, CDR1 is KGHSH, CDR2 LQKENI. This CDR3 has 16 residues. Trimming removed 5 bases from V and 12 bases from J; junction bases left unmatched: 13. The CDR3 reads CASSSTGTSGATTQFF. As DNA, the CDR3 is TGTGCCAGCTCATCGACCGGGACTAGCGGGGCTACAACGCAGTTCTTC. Full variable domain (missing parts from reference TRBV18 and TRBJ2-1): NAGVMQNPRHLVRRRGQEARLRCSPMKGHSHVYWYRQLPEEGLKFMVYLQKENIIDESGMPKERFSAEFPKEGPSILRIQQVVRGDSAAYFCASSSTGTSGATTQFFGPGTRLTVL.

This clone turned up a few times. The rearrangement uses TRBV5-1 and TRBJ1-2, with D perhaps TRBD1 (5 bases). The CDR3 runs 13 residues. V lost 5 bases, J lost 8 bases, and 16 bases lay in between. Per germline, CDR1 SGHRS and CDR2 YFSETQ. The DNA of the CDR3 is TGCGCCAGCAGTGGCGAGGGGAGTTACGGCTACACCTTC. Protein product: CASSGEGSYGYTF.

The chain is built from TRBV6-5 and TRBJ1-5; D might be TRBD1 (6 bases). V was trimmed by 5 bases and J by 5 bases, leaving 13 bases between them. CDR3 length equals 14 residues. Per germline, CDR1 MNHEY and CDR2 SVGAGI. CDR3: CASSPRDTYQPQHF. As DNA, the CDR3 is TGTGCCAGCAGTCCCCGGGACACCTATCAGCCCCAGCATTTT.

V usage is TRBV7-9 and J usage is TRBJ2-3; the D gene is possibly TRBD1 (6 bases). The germline V and J ends were trimmed by 1 base and 4 bases, with 12 bases remaining between them. The CDR3 consists of 15 residues. CDR1 and CDR2 (germline): SEHNR, FQNEAQ (reference sequence). This CDR3 is CASSLGGQSPDTQYF. The CDR3, as DNA: TGTGCCAGCAGCTTAGGAGGACAGAGTCCAGATACGCAGTATTTT.

The CDR3 reads CASSRRQGLNTGELFF. CDR3 nucleotides: TGCGCCAGCAGCCGGCGACAGGGGCTGAACACCGGGGAGCTGTTTTTT. The V gene is TRBV4-3, the J gene TRBJ2-2; 8 positions match TRBD1. This CDR3 is 16 amino acids long. Trimming took 4 bases from V and 1 from J; bases not matched to a gene: 5. Looked up from germline, CDR1 is LGHNA and CDR2 is YSLEER.

This chain connects TRBV10-3 to TRBJ2-1, with D perhaps matching TRBD1 or TRBD2 (5 bases each). Looked up from germline, CDR1 is ENHRY and CDR2 is SYGVKD. The CDR3 is 14 residues long. V shed 4 bases and J shed 4 bases, with 11 bases lying between them. CDR3 sequence reads: CAISGGNMYNEQFF. CDR3 nucleotide sequence: TGTGCCATCAGTGGGGGGAATATGTACAATGAGCAGTTCTTC.

Only a few counts were recorded for this clone. This chain connects TRBV19 to TRBJ2-1; 7 bases match TRBD2. This CDR3 is built from 16 residues. The germline V gene has CDR1 LNHDA and CDR2 SQIVND (reference sequence). V lost 3 bases and J lost 2; bases outside the gene matches: 7. CDR3 DNA sequence: TGTGCCAGTAGTATGATGTGGGGGGGACCCTACAATGAGCAGTTCTTC. This sequence encodes CASSMMWGGPYNEQFF.

This clone came up a few times. The CDR3 loop reads CASSGLAGYNEQFF. In DNA form, the CDR3 reads TGTGCCAGCTCGGGACTAGCGGGCTACAATGAGCAGTTCTTC. The rearrangement joins TRBV18 to TRBJ2-1, with 12 nucleotides matching TRBD2. Per the germline V gene, CDR1 is KGHSH and CDR2 is LQKENI. CDR3 length equals 14 residues. With V trimmed by 6 bases and J by 3 bases, 0 bases remained unmatched.

Concerning this clone itself: Other DNA sequences within the sample encode an identical CDR3. This sequence joins TRBV7-2 and TRBJ2-7, with D perhaps TRBD2 (5 bases). The CDR3 runs to 12 residues. V dropped 5 bases and J dropped 0 bases, with 5 bases sitting between them. Per germline, CDR1 SGHTA and CDR2 FQGNSA. The DNA of the CDR3 is TGTGCCAGCAGCACTAGCTCCTACGAGCAGTACTTC. The encoded protein is CASSTSSYEQYF.

This clone was seen more than once but under ten times. The chain links TRBV25-1 to TRBJ2-1; D unclear. The V end was cut by 6 bases, the J end by 6 bases, with 9 bases between. The CDR3 is made up of 12 amino acids. Germline V gives CDR1 MGHDK, CDR2 SYGVNS. The CDR3 coding sequence is TGTGCCAGCAGGAAGTTTCGCAATGAGCAGTTCTTC. Its protein is CASRKFRNEQFF.

J is TRBJ2-2 and V is TRBV2; TRBD2 matches 10 bases. The CDR3 consists of 14 residues. The V gene's germline CDR1 is SNHLY and CDR2 FYNNEI. With V trimmed by 4 bases and J by 4 bases, 0 bases remained unmatched. CDR3 residues: CASSASGGTGELFF. For the CDR3, the DNA is TGTGCCAGCAGTGCTAGCGGGGGCACCGGGGAGCTGTTTTTT.

This clone came up a few times. This chain links TRBV6-6 with TRBJ2-7; TRBD1 matches at 11 bases. The CDR3 is 15 residues long. Germline lookup yields CDR1 MNHNY and CDR2 SVGAGI (reference sequence). The V and J ends lost 4 bases and 6 bases, in that order; junction bases with no gene match: 8. The DNA for the CDR3 is TGTGCCAGCAGTTCCCGGACAGGGGGCTTTAGCGAGCAGTACTTC. It specifies CASSSRTGGFSEQYF.

The rearrangement joins TRBV5-8 to TRBJ1-2, with TRBD1 identical over 9 bases. The CDR3 covers 17 residues. The V and J ends lost 3 bases and 1 base, in that order; junction bases with no gene match: 10. Germline V CDR1 and CDR2: SGHTS, YDEGEE. CDR3 in amino acids: CASSSHYRGPHNYGYTF. In DNA, the CDR3 is TGTGCCAGCAGCTCACACTACAGGGGGCCACATAACTATGGCTACACCTTC.

V gene TRBV5-1 combines with J gene TRBJ2-7, with a tentative D call TRBD1 (5 bases). The germline CDR1 and CDR2 sequences are SGHRS and YFSETQ. The CDR3 sequence is 13 residues long. The V end was cut by 2 bases, the J end by 4 bases, with 10 bases between. CDR3 amino acids: CASSFQTEYEQYF. The CDR3 nucleotides are TGCGCCAGCAGCTTTCAGACAGAATACGAGCAGTACTTC.